The clone carrying this TCR beta chain was picked up one time. Methods used by the authors: Amplification from reference gene primers served as the basis for estimated nucleated cell counts. The method was immunoSEQ multiplex PCR; TCRdb's version includes in-frame clones alone and lacks a portion of them. The V and J calls and clone size come from that table; D and trimming were worked out from the DNA. The sample shows approximately 330,000 clones, approximately 86% of them seen only once. Enrolled through a virtual design, the participants were between roughly 18 and 89 years of age and came from 24 US areas. This sample is drawn from a study of blood T cell repertoires in COVID-19. Whole-study context: PBMCs, B-cell-depleted T cells, or T cells were the source of the cDNA or gDNA that made up the material.

Germline CDR1 and CDR2: MDHEN and SYDVKM. V lost 7 bases to trimming and J lost 4 bases; unmatched junction nucleotides: 12. The CDR3 contains 16 residues. The source is a woman aged 40 to 50 with acute COVID-19. Sequenced material: PBMCs or T cells enriched from blood (not recorded which). This chain links TRBV28 with TRBJ2-7; 11 positions match TRBD1. CDR3 in amino acids: CASTGQGAIRAYEQYF. The CDR3, as DNA: TGTGCCAGCACCGGACAGGGGGCAATACGGGCTTACGAGCAGTACTTC.